One sample yielded the 17 T cell receptor beta chains listed below, sequenced in a study of blood T cell repertoires in COVID-19. Sequencing used immunoSEQ multiplex PCR; TCRdb keeps in-frame clones, though not all of them. The sample holds around 100,000 clones; about 86% are singletons and the top ten take approximately 6.8%. The material sequenced was peripheral blood. These receptors came from a man between 60 and 70 years old with acute or convalescent COVID-19.

This clone has just one count. This chain links TRBV19 with TRBJ1-4; TRBD1 matches 12 bases. The germline V gene has CDR1 LNHDA and CDR2 SQIVND (reference sequence). This CDR3 is 15 amino acids long. The ends lost 6 bases at V and 5 bases at J; junction bases unmatched: 4. CDR3 DNA: TGTGCCAGTAGCGGGACAGGGGGCGGGAATGAAAAACTGTTTTTT. It encodes CASSGTGGGNEKLFF.

This rearrangement joins TRBV27 to TRBJ1-2; 9 positions match TRBD1. The CDR3 is made up of 13 amino acids. Germline V CDR1 and CDR2: MNHEY, SMNVEV (reference sequence). J lost 5 bases, V lost 5 bases, and 3 bases had no gene match. This CDR3 reads CASSKTGGYGYTF. The CDR3 DNA sequence: TGTGCCAGCAGTAAGACAGGGGGTTATGGCTACACCTTC.

The chain couples TRBV7-3 to TRBJ2-7, with 7 bases that match TRBD2. Germline CDR1 SGHTA, CDR2 FQGTGA. This CDR3 comprises 13 residues. V lost 3 bases, J lost 2 bases, and 1 base stayed unmatched. CDR3 DNA: TGTGCCAGCAGCTTGGGGGGGACCTACGAGCAGTACTTC. Protein: CASSLGGTYEQYF.

V usage is TRBV27 and J usage is TRBJ1-6; 8 nucleotides align to TRBD1. The CDR3 loop spans 15 amino acids. V was pared by 3 bases and J by 6 bases, with 4 bases of the junction left unmatched. Germline V gives CDR1 MNHEY, CDR2 SMNVEV (reference sequence). As DNA, the CDR3 is TGTGCCAGCAGTTTTACCGGGACAGGTAATTCACCCCTCCACTTT. Protein: CASSFTGTGNSPLHF.

V is TRBV21-1 and J is TRBJ2-2; the D segment call TRBD2 is taken from the table without a DNA check. TRBV21-1 is described as a pseudogene. The CDR3 sequence is 19 residues long. CDR3 in amino acids: CASSKDGGLAETNTGELFF. CDR3 bases: TGTGCCAGCAGCAAAGACGGAGGACTAGCCGAAACGAACACCGGGGAGCTGTTTTTT.

This sequence joins TRBV6-1 and TRBJ2-1; D is unclear. The ends were cut back, 0 bases at V and 8 bases at J, with 14 bases in the middle. This CDR3 has 15 amino acids. The germline gives CDR1 MNHNS, CDR2 SASEGT. CDR3 in amino acids: CASSEALIRVDEQFF. The CDR3 DNA reads as TGTGCCAGCAGTGAAGCCCTGATTCGGGTGGATGAGCAGTTCTTC.

V and J are TRBV9 and TRBJ1-2, with D possibly TRBD1 on 5 matching bases. The CDR3 runs to 12 residues. Germline V lookup: CDR1 SGDLS, CDR2 YYNGEE. The V end was cut by 3 bases, the J end by 7 bases, with 10 bases between. CDR3 loop: CASSARALGYTF. In DNA, the CDR3 is TGTGCCAGCAGCGCCAGGGCACTTGGCTACACCTTC.

The chain combines TRBV19 with TRBJ1-3, with TRBD1 as a possible D gene (5 bases). The germline V gene encodes CDR1 LNHDA and CDR2 SQIVND (reference sequence). The length of the CDR3 is 14 residues. The V end lost 3 bases, the J end lost 3 bases, and 9 bases lay between the germline ends. CDR3 in amino acids: CASSMRGFGNTIYF. In DNA, the CDR3 is TGTGCCAGTAGTATGCGGGGGTTTGGAAACACCATATATTTT.

V is TRBV30 and J is TRBJ1-2, with D unclear. Germline CDR1 is GTSNPN and CDR2 is SVGIG (reference sequence). The CDR3 is 12 residues long. Trimming removed 3 bases at V and 8 bases at J, with 13 bases between. CDR3 coding DNA: TGTGCCTGGAGCCCGGGCGGGTACGGCTACACCTTC. Protein: CAWSPGGYGYTF.

The chain links TRBV15 to TRBJ1-4; D ambiguous. Trimming took 1 base from V and 0 from J, leaving 9 bases between them. The CDR3 is 16 amino acids. Germline values: CDR1 LNHNV, CDR2 YYDKDF (reference sequence). The CDR3 is CATSRAPRSTNEKLFF. In nucleotides, the CDR3 is TGTGCCACCAGCAGAGCCCCGAGATCAACTAATGAAAAACTGTTTTTT.

The chain recombines TRBV3-1 (or the pseudogene TRBV3-2) with TRBJ1-2; maybe TRBD1 (6 bases). This CDR3 has 15 residues. V dropped 4 bases and J dropped 2 bases, with 14 bases sitting between them. Germline V gene data show CDR1 as LGHDT and CDR2 as YNNKEL (reference sequence). The CDR3 loop is CASSPDGTHNYGYTF. The CDR3, as DNA: TGTGCCAGCAGCCCAGACGGGACACACAACTATGGCTACACCTTC.

The chain uses TRBV30 and TRBJ2-7; 7 bases line up with TRBD1. The CDR3 has 11 residues. Per germline, CDR1 GTSNPN and CDR2 SVGIG (reference sequence). V shed 8 bases, J shed 6 bases, and the junction held 7 bases outside the gene matches. CDR3 nucleotide sequence: TGTGCCAGTACAGGGGTAAGCGAGCAGTACTTC. Its translation: CASTGVSEQYF. Filled out from reference TRBV30 and TRBJ2-7, the complete variable domain reads SQTIHQWPATLVQPVGSPLSLECTVEGTSNPNLYWYRQAAGRGLQLLFYSVGIGQISSEVPQNLSASRPQDRQFILSSKKLLLSDSGFYLCASTGVSEQYFGPGTRLTVT.

The genes are TRBV2 and TRBJ1-1, with D unresolved. The V gene's germline CDR1 is SNHLY and CDR2 FYNNEI. The CDR3 runs to 14 residues. V lost 5 bases and J 4 bases, leaving 14 bases between the germline ends. The CDR3 DNA is TGTGCCAGCAGTCTCGTGAGAGGAAGCACTGAAGCTTTCTTT. Translated: CASSLVRGSTEAFF.

This clone was seen a few times. The rearrangement uses TRBV5-1 and TRBJ1-6, with 9 bases matching TRBD1. Trimming removed 4 bases from V and 7 bases from J; junction bases left unmatched: 6. CDR1 and CDR2 from the germline V gene are SGHRS and YFSETQ. The CDR3 contains 15 residues. The CDR3 loop is CASSRTTGGNSPLHF. CDR3 coding DNA: TGCGCCAGCAGCCGGACGACAGGGGGGAATTCACCCCTCCACTTT.

This chain joins TRBV19 and TRBJ1-5, with 8 bases lining up with TRBD1. The CDR3 totals 16 residues. J gave up 1 base and V 5 bases, and 7 bases lay outside the gene matches. Germline CDR1 and CDR2: LNHDA and SQIVND (reference sequence). The CDR3 DNA reads as TGTGCCAGTAGTTCCCGGACAGGGTACAGCAATCAGCCCCAGCATTTT. Amino acids: CASSSRTGYSNQPQHF.

V is TRBV30 and J is TRBJ2-5; a possible D gene is TRBD2 (5 bases). In germline, CDR1 is GTSNPN, CDR2 SVGIG (reference sequence). Between the trimmed V and J ends, which lost 2 bases and 5 bases, there was a span of 12 bases. The CDR3 loop spans 13 amino acids. For the CDR3, the DNA is TGTGCCTGGAGTACCGGGGTCGGGGAGACCCAGTACTTC. This translates into CAWSTGVGETQYF.

This chain joins TRBV2 and TRBJ2-7; TRBD1 aligns across 10 bases. The J segment lost 2 bases and the V segment lost 6 bases, leaving 7 bases of the junction unmatched. This CDR3 has 15 amino acids. CDR1 and CDR2 (germline): SNHLY, FYNNEI. The chain's CDR3 is CASRVGQGVTYEQYF. The CDR3 nucleotides read TGTGCCAGCAGGGTCGGACAGGGGGTTACCTACGAGCAGTACTTC.